Below, 30 T cell receptor beta chains from the same sample are listed, as sequenced in a study of blood T cells in healthy people across ages. It was with a sample-barcoded 5' primer and a J-beta primer mix that a second PCR of roughly 7 to 12 cycles was run. TCRdb reanalysed the 5' RACE reads using MiXCR and keeps one entry per CDR3 protein. Found here are roughly 790,000 distinct CDR3 sequences, more than 40% of them singletons; the top ten hold 20% to 25%. Input material: blood. These receptors were taken from a woman aged 55-69 years in good health.

This clonotype occurred a few times. The genes are TRBV20-1 and TRBJ2-4; the D gene is possibly TRBD2 (5 bases). Per the germline V gene, CDR1 is DFQATT and CDR2 is SNEGSKA (reference sequence). The CDR3 totals 14 residues. V lost 0 bases and J 8 bases, leaving 14 bases between the germline ends. CDR3 DNA: TGCAGTGCTAGAGATCCCACTAGGTCCGACATTCAGTACTTC. It translates to CSARDPTRSDIQYF.

This clonotype turned up a few times. The V and J genes are TRBV18 and TRBJ2-7; possibly TRBD1 or TRBD2 for D (5 bases each). Germline lookup yields CDR1 KGHSH and CDR2 LQKENI. The V and J ends lost 5 bases and 0 bases respectively, with 8 bases between them. The CDR3 extends over 13 amino acids. The CDR3 coding sequence is TGTGCCAGCTCAGAGGGGATCTCCTACGAGCAGTACTTC. Protein product: CASSEGISYEQYF.

The CDR3 sequence: CASSLGTGVSSYEQYF. CDR3 DNA sequence: TGTGCCAGCAGCTTGGGGACAGGGGTTTCCTCCTACGAGCAGTACTTC. The J gene is TRBJ2-7, the V gene TRBV7-9, with TRBD1 identical over 10 bases. The germline gives CDR1 SEHNR, CDR2 FQNEAQ (reference sequence). Losses at the gene ends were 3 bases for V and 0 bases for J; bases not matched to a gene: 5. The CDR3 is made up of 16 amino acids.

V usage is TRBV10-3 and J usage is TRBJ2-1, with 12 bases lining up with TRBD2. The CDR3 has 15 amino acids. J gave up 6 bases and V 3 bases, and 3 bases lay outside the gene matches. The V gene's germline CDR1 is ENHRY and CDR2 SYGVKD. The CDR3 loop reads CAISDPGLAGNEQFF. CDR3 sequence (DNA): TGTGCCATCAGTGACCCGGGACTAGCGGGCAATGAGCAGTTCTTC.

The count of this clonotype is one. It may be a read error: a sequence one base away is much more abundant. This chain connects TRBV24-1 to TRBJ2-5, with TRBD2 as a possible D gene (6 bases). CDR1 and CDR2 (germline): KGHDR, SFDVKD. The CDR3 extends over 15 amino acids. The chain's CDR3 is CATGDRTGEDETQYF. The CDR3 coding sequence is TGTGCCACCGGTGATAGAACGGGAGAGGATGAGACCCAGTACTTC.

This clonotype has a count of ten or more. This rearrangement joins TRBV6-2 or TRBV6-3 to TRBJ2-7; 7 nucleotides agree with TRBD1. CDR1 MNHEY and CDR2 SVGEGT come from the germline V gene. V gave up 7 bases and J gave up 4 bases; unmatched junction bases: 7. CDR3 length equals 13 residues. The CDR3 loop reads CASNDFRGYEQYF. CDR3 in DNA: TGTGCCAGCAACGACTTCAGGGGGTACGAGCAGTACTTC.

V usage is TRBV4-1 and J usage is TRBJ2-1; 9 bases align to TRBD2. The CDR3 totals 18 residues. After removal of 0 bases from V and 10 bases from J, the junction contained 16 bases not matched to a gene. Germline V lookup: CDR1 MGHRA, CDR2 YSYEKL. CDR3 residues: CASSQDPSSGVPLREQFF. In DNA form, the CDR3 reads TGCGCCAGCAGCCAAGATCCCTCTAGCGGGGTACCCCTCCGGGAGCAGTTCTTC.

The chain combines TRBV12-3 or TRBV12-4 with TRBJ2-2, with a tentative D call TRBD2 (5 bases). The CDR3 is made up of 14 amino acids. Trimming took off 6 bases at V and 5 bases at J, with 13 bases between the two ends. CDR3 in amino acids: CASSFGVGTGELFF. For the CDR3, the DNA is TGTGCCAGCAGCTTCGGGGTAGGGACCGGGGAGCTGTTTTTT.

The chain carries TRBV20-1 and TRBJ2-3; possibly TRBD1 for D (6 bases). Germline V gene data show CDR1 as DFQATT and CDR2 as SNEGSKA (reference sequence). The CDR3 runs to 14 residues. Trimming pared 3 bases from V and 4 bases from J, leaving 14 bases between. CDR3: CSARFGQGPDTQYF. In DNA, the CDR3 is TGCAGTGCTAGGTTCGGGCAGGGGCCAGATACGCAGTATTTT.

Comment on this clonotype: Its ends do not fully match the called genes, so a read error is possible. The J gene is TRBJ2-3, the V gene TRBV7-9; TRBD2 matches at 12 bases. Germline CDR1 reads SEHNR; CDR2 reads FQNEAQ (reference sequence). The length of the CDR3 is 18 residues. Written as DNA, the CDR3 is TGTGCCAGCAGCTTTAGACGGACTAGCGGGACTGGCACAGACACGCAGTATTTT. Protein product: CASSFRRTSGTGTDTQYF.

The DNA for the CDR3 is TGCAGTGCTAGGCCCCCGGGACTAGCGGGAGGGACCCAGTACTTC. Translation: CSARPPGLAGGTQYF. The chain is built from TRBV20-1 and TRBJ2-5; 15 bases are a match to TRBD2. This CDR3 contains 15 residues. The germline CDR1 and CDR2 sequences are DFQATT and SNEGSKA (reference sequence). V was clipped by 3 bases and J by 7 bases; unmatched bases: 6.

Ten or more counts support this clonotype. J is TRBJ2-3 and V is TRBV29-1; 9 nucleotides agree with TRBD1. This CDR3 spans 14 amino acids. After removal of 7 bases from V and 4 bases from J, the junction contained 9 bases not matched to a gene. Per the germline V gene, CDR1 is SQVTM and CDR2 is ANQGSEA. The CDR3 reads CSATGGSGADTQYF. In nucleotides, the CDR3 is TGCAGCGCGACAGGGGGAAGTGGGGCAGATACGCAGTATTTT.

The gene calls are TRBV20-1 and TRBJ2-7; TRBD2 agrees at 10 bases. The CDR3 sequence is 14 residues long. Germline-derived CDR1 and CDR2 are DFQATT and SNEGSKA (reference sequence). J lost 4 bases, V lost 7 bases, and 10 bases had no gene match. The CDR3 DNA reads TGCAGTGGAACCGGGACTAGCGTTGGGTACGAGCAGTACTTC. It encodes CSGTGTSVGYEQYF.

This clonotype has only one observation. The chain combines TRBV12-3 or TRBV12-4 with TRBJ2-5; D is possibly TRBD2 (5 bases). V lost 4 bases and J 11 bases, leaving 14 bases between the germline ends. This CDR3 comprises 12 residues. This CDR3 reads CASSSQLWEQYF. The DNA for the CDR3 is TGTGCCAGCAGTTCCCAGCTGTGGGAGCAGTACTTC.

The chain carries TRBV7-2 and TRBJ2-1; 11 nucleotides line up with TRBD2. CDR1 is SGHTA, CDR2 FQGNSA, per germline. The J segment lost 8 bases and the V segment lost 6 bases, leaving 9 bases of the junction unmatched. The CDR3 extends over 15 amino acids. CDR3 coding DNA: TGTGCCAGCAGTCCCCCGGGACTAGCGGTTTATGAGCAGTTCTTC. Translation: CASSPPGLAVYEQFF.

The genes are TRBV20-1 and TRBJ1-5; D gene ambiguous. The CDR3 totals 13 residues. The V and J ends lost 7 bases and 2 bases respectively, with 12 bases between them. Germline-derived CDR1 and CDR2 are DFQATT and SNEGSKA (reference sequence). The CDR3 sequence is CSGSRRGNQPQHF. CDR3 nucleotide sequence: TGCAGTGGATCGCGTCGTGGCAATCAGCCCCAGCATTTT.

The sample holds many counts of this clonotype. This chain connects TRBV20-1 to TRBJ2-1, with 8 bases fitting TRBD2. The CDR3 is 13 residues long. The V gene end was trimmed by 3 bases and the J gene end by 5 bases; junction bases not matched to a gene: 3. Germline V gives CDR1 DFQATT, CDR2 SNEGSKA (reference sequence). Written as DNA, the CDR3 is TGCAGTGCTAGCGGGGGGGGAGACAATGAGCAGTTCTTC. Its protein product is CSASGGGDNEQFF.

This chain uses TRBV7-2 with TRBJ2-5; the D is unclear. The V gene lost 4 bases and the J gene lost 5 bases, with 8 bases spanning the gap. Germline V lookup: CDR1 SGHTA, CDR2 FQGNSA. The CDR3 covers 12 residues. The CDR3 DNA is TGTGCCAGCAGCTACCACGTTGAGACCCAGTACTTC. This gives the protein CASSYHVETQYF.

In its sample, this clonotype was seen many times. This chain connects TRBV12-3 or TRBV12-4 to TRBJ2-1; 7 bases fit TRBD2. The CDR3 loop spans 15 amino acids. Losses at the gene ends were 5 bases for V and 3 bases for J; bases not matched to a gene: 7. CDR3 sequence: CASSRRTRDYNEQFF. The CDR3 DNA sequence: TGTGCCAGCAGTCGGCGGACTAGGGACTACAATGAGCAGTTCTTC.

The chain employs TRBV28 and TRBJ2-3, with 9 bases identical to TRBD1. The V and J ends lost 5 bases and 1 base, in that order; junction bases with no gene match: 7. This CDR3 has 16 amino acids. The V gene's germline CDR1 is MDHEN and CDR2 SYDVKM. As DNA, the CDR3 is TGTGCCAGCAGTGTACAGGGGGCCCACGGCACAGATACGCAGTATTTT. Translating it yields CASSVQGAHGTDTQYF.

This chain uses TRBV19 with TRBJ1-6; D remains unclear. Trimming took 3 bases from V and 7 from J, leaving 10 bases between them. The germline V gene encodes CDR1 LNHDA and CDR2 SQIVND (reference sequence). The CDR3 covers 14 residues. The CDR3 region is CASSIGLVNSPLHF. The CDR3, as DNA: TGTGCCAGTAGTATTGGTCTCGTCAATTCACCCCTCCACTTT.

This sequence joins TRBV6-5 and TRBJ1-6; tentatively, D is TRBD1 (5 bases). V was clipped by 6 bases and J by 8 bases, with 14 bases between them. The CDR3 spans 14 residues. The germline gives CDR1 MNHEY, CDR2 SVGAGI. The CDR3 DNA reads as TGTGCCAGCAGGGCCAGGGATTTACATTCACCCCTCCACTTT. It codes for CASRARDLHSPLHF.

A few counts support this clonotype. V is TRBV7-9 and J is TRBJ2-4; possible D gene TRBD2, 5 bases. The CDR3 runs to 17 residues. CDR1 is SEHNR and CDR2 is FQNEAQ in the germline V gene (reference sequence). Trimming shortened V by 4 bases and J by 3 bases, and 19 bases separated the two germline ends. The CDR3 DNA is TGTGCCAGCAGCTCCCGTTTAGGGAGTAGGGACAAAAACATTCAGTACTTC. Its translation is CASSSRLGSRDKNIQYF.

This clonotype has at least ten counts. The chain joins TRBV12-3 or TRBV12-4 to TRBJ2-5; TRBD1 might be the D (6 bases). The V end lost 5 bases, the J end lost 5 bases, and 15 bases lay between the germline ends. This CDR3 has 14 residues. The CDR3 bases are TGTGCCAGCAGTCCCACAGGGCCGCAGGAGACCCAGTACTTC. Encoded protein: CASSPTGPQETQYF.

This rearrangement joins TRBV7-9 to TRBJ2-7; the match to TRBD1 covers 8 bases. Trimming at V came to 5 bases and at J to 1 base, leaving 7 bases not matched to a gene. The CDR3 totals 15 residues. CDR1 is SEHNR, CDR2 FQNEAQ, per germline (reference sequence). The CDR3: CASSAGTGGSYEQYF. For the CDR3, the DNA is TGTGCCAGCAGCGCCGGTACAGGGGGGTCCTACGAGCAGTACTTC.

Details on this clonotype: This may come from a read error, since a much larger clone is one base off. The chain has TRBV7-2 and TRBJ2-1, with TRBD1 as a possible D gene (6 bases). The germline V gene has CDR1 SGHTA and CDR2 FQGNSA. The CDR3 has 15 amino acids. The CDR3 protein is CASSLVQGIYDEQFF. The CDR3 DNA is TGTGCCAGCAGCTTAGTACAGGGAATCTACGATGAGCAGTTCTTC.

Notes on this clonotype: A read error is possible here, since a much larger clone lies one base away. In DNA, the CDR3 is TGCGGCCCCAGGGCAGGGTGGTCAGATACGCAGTATTTT. Protein product: CGPRAGWSDTQYF. This rearrangement joins TRBV29-1 to TRBJ2-3; a possible D gene is TRBD1 (5 bases). The CDR3 has 13 amino acids. From germline, CDR1 is SQVTM and CDR2 ANQGSEA.

V usage is TRBV5-1 and J usage is TRBJ2-5, with D possibly being TRBD1 (6 bases). In germline, CDR1 is SGHRS, CDR2 YFSETQ. This CDR3 is built from 16 residues. V lost 1 base, J lost 4 bases, and 17 bases lay in between. CDR3 coding DNA: TGCGCCAGCAGCTTGTGGGGCGCGGACAGTCGAGAGACCCAGTACTTC. It codes for CASSLWGADSRETQYF.

In its sample, this clonotype was seen many times. The chain employs TRBV20-1 and TRBJ2-7; 11 bases are shared with TRBD2. The CDR3 totals 15 residues. Germline V gene sequence: CDR1 DFQATT, CDR2 SNEGSKA (reference sequence). The J segment lost 0 bases and the V segment lost 3 bases, leaving 4 bases of the junction unmatched. The CDR3: CSASIAGGSSYEQYF. CDR3 DNA sequence: TGCAGTGCTAGTATAGCGGGGGGGAGCTCCTACGAGCAGTACTTC.

Written as DNA, the CDR3 is TGTGCCAGCAGCGTAGGGCGGGGGGGATTCAATGAGCAGTTCTTC. Its protein is CASSVGRGGFNEQFF. V usage is TRBV9 and J usage is TRBJ2-1, with 9 bases fitting TRBD2. Germline trimming cut 0 bases from V and 6 bases from J; bases unmatched to any gene: 4. This CDR3 has 15 residues. Germline V gene lookup returns CDR1 SGDLS and CDR2 YYNGEE.